The 20 T cell receptor beta chains below were found in one sample sequenced in a study of graft-versus-host responses after intestinal transplantation. These TCRs' antigens remain unknown. Clones were read by immunoSEQ multiplex PCR, and TCRdb kept only the in-frame ones, dropping some. The sample lists tens of thousands of clones; roughly 80% were seen once. The specimen comprised unstimulated CD8+ T cells sorted from spleen or lymph node cells, sampled before intestinal transplant. These receptors were obtained from a human donor who received an intestinal transplant.

The genes are TRBV6-4 and TRBJ2-1; 14 nucleotides match TRBD2. V lost 4 bases, J lost 4 bases, and 0 bases stayed unmatched. CDR3 length: 15 residues. Germline CDR1 MRHNA, CDR2 SNTAGT. CDR3 region: CASSGTSGGYNEQFF. CDR3 bases: TGTGCCAGCAGTGGGACTAGCGGGGGGTACAATGAGCAGTTCTTC.

This chain links TRBV29-1 with TRBJ1-2, with 7 bases aligning to TRBD1. V shed 4 bases, J shed 6 bases, and the junction held 2 bases outside the gene matches. The CDR3 length is 11 residues. Germline CDR1 and CDR2: SQVTM and ANQGSEA. CDR3 in DNA: TGCAGCGTTGGACAGGGACATGGCTACACCTTC. Translation: CSVGQGHGYTF.

The chain carries TRBV15 and TRBJ2-7, with a possible D match to TRBD2 (6 bases). V was trimmed by 1 base and J by 6 bases, leaving 10 bases between them. CDR3 size: 13 residues. Germline V gives CDR1 LNHNV, CDR2 YYDKDF (reference sequence). The CDR3 loop is CATSRVGGIEQYF. CDR3 in DNA: TGTGCCACCAGCAGAGTTGGGGGGATCGAGCAGTACTTC.

The chain combines TRBV6-4 with TRBJ2-1, with 7 positions matching TRBD2. Looked up from germline, CDR1 is MRHNA and CDR2 is SNTAGT. This CDR3 is built from 15 residues. V gave up 0 bases and J gave up 2 bases; unmatched junction bases: 1. CDR3 residues: CASSDSGGAYNEQFF. CDR3 bases: TGTGCCAGCAGTGACTCGGGGGGGGCCTACAATGAGCAGTTCTTC.

This clone has a single count. V gene TRBV6-5 combines with J gene TRBJ2-5, with D perhaps TRBD1 (7 bases). Germline V gives CDR1 MNHEY, CDR2 SVGAGI. The CDR3 spans 14 residues. V was trimmed by 0 bases and J by 4 bases, leaving 9 bases between them. DNA of the CDR3: TGTGCCAGCAGTTACTCGGAGGGGGCAGAGACCCAGTACTTC. This gives the protein CASSYSEGAETQYF.

This clone occurred a few times. This chain uses TRBV7-3 with TRBJ2-3; 10 nucleotides agree with TRBD1. Germline-derived CDR1 and CDR2 are SGHTA and FQGTGA. With 4 bases clipped from V and 3 bases from J, the junction kept 4 bases outside the gene matches. The CDR3 contains 15 residues. CDR3 DNA sequence: TGTGCCAGCAGCTCGACAGGGGGCGGGACAGATACGCAGTATTTT. Translated: CASSSTGGGTDTQYF.

The V and J genes are TRBV10-2 and TRBJ1-1, with 10 bases aligning to TRBD1. The CDR3 extends over 16 amino acids. Germline V CDR1 and CDR2: WSHSY, SAAADI. Losses at the gene ends were 4 bases for V and 1 base for J; bases not matched to a gene: 6. CDR3 DNA sequence: TGCGCCAGCAGTGCAGCCGACAGGGGGCGGAACACTGAAGCTTTCTTT. It translates to CASSAADRGRNTEAFF.

The chain links TRBV7-9 to TRBJ2-3; D is uncertain. The CDR3 spans 14 residues. Deletions cut 4 bases from V and 4 bases from J, with 12 bases between. CDR1 is SEHNR and CDR2 is FQNEAQ in the germline V gene (reference sequence). DNA for the CDR3: TGTGCCAGCAGCTCACGAAGCTGGCCAGATACGCAGTATTTT. Translating gives CASSSRSWPDTQYF.

The sample holds one count of this clone. V gene TRBV11-2 combines with J gene TRBJ2-1, with 11 bases lining up with TRBD2. This CDR3 comprises 19 residues. Germline loops: CDR1 SGHAT, CDR2 FQNNGV. V shed 4 bases and J 8 bases; nucleotides not matched to a gene: 19. The CDR3 reads CASSSWDQRLAGRADEQFF. In DNA, the CDR3 is TGTGCCAGCAGCTCGTGGGACCAAAGACTAGCGGGGAGGGCCGATGAGCAGTTCTTC. The entire variable domain, with the rest obtained from reference TRBV11-2 and TRBJ2-1, is as follows: EAGVAQSPRYKIIEKRQSVAFWCNPISGHATLYWYQQILGQGPKLLIQFQNNGVVDDSQLPKDRFSAERLKGVDSTLKIQPAKLEDSAVYLCASSSWDQRLAGRADEQFFGPGTRLTVL.

This rearrangement joins TRBV5-1 to TRBJ1-1, with D perhaps matching TRBD1 (6 bases). CDR3 size: 15 residues. Trimming shortened V by 4 bases and J by 3 bases, and 16 bases separated the two germline ends. Per germline, CDR1 SGHRS and CDR2 YFSETQ. The CDR3 DNA is TGCGCCAGCAGCCAGAGAAGGGGGGCGGACACTGAAGCTTTCTTT. Its translation is CASSQRRGADTEAFF. Full variable domain (outside the CDR3, taken from reference TRBV5-1 and TRBJ1-1): KAGVTQTPRYLIKTRGQQVTLSCSPISGHRSVSWYQQTPGQGLQFLFEYFSETQRNKGNFPGRFSGRQFSNSRSEMNVSTLELGDSALYLCASSQRRGADTEAFFGQGTRLTVV.

In DNA form, the CDR3 reads TGTGCCAGCAGTGAAGCTGGGACCTCCTACGAGCAGTACTTC. It specifies CASSEAGTSYEQYF. The gene calls are TRBV2 and TRBJ2-7; D is possibly TRBD1 or TRBD2 (5 bases each). V lost 0 bases to trimming and J lost 0 bases, with 6 bases between them. The CDR3 length is 14 residues. Germline V CDR1 and CDR2: SNHLY, FYNNEI.

The chain recombines TRBV21-1 with TRBJ1-5. TRBV21-1 is described as a pseudogene. CDR3 length: 12 residues. The CDR3 spells CASRDGNQPQHF. CDR3 in DNA: TGTGCCAGCAGGGACGGCAATCAGCCCCAGCATTTT.

V is TRBV30 and J is TRBJ2-3; TRBD2 aligns across 9 bases. From germline, CDR1 is GTSNPN and CDR2 SVGIG (reference sequence). J gave up 10 bases and V 0 bases, and 20 bases lay outside the gene matches. The CDR3 totals 18 residues. DNA for the CDR3: TGTGCCTGGAGTGTAAGGAAGTGGGCTAGCGGGATTGCCCCCCCGCAGTATTTT. It specifies CAWSVRKWASGIAPPQYF.

This clone was detected only once. This chain links TRBV12-5 with TRBJ2-7, with 8 bases identical to TRBD2. V gave up 2 bases and J gave up 2 bases; unmatched junction bases: 11. CDR1 and CDR2 from the germline V gene are LGHNT and FRNRAP. This CDR3 has 17 amino acids. The CDR3 region is CASGLTLPGGEPYEQYF. The CDR3 DNA follows: TGTGCTAGTGGTTTGACACTGCCGGGGGGGGAACCCTACGAGCAGTACTTC.

The chain recombines TRBV6-6 with TRBJ1-5; no reliable D call. Trimming removed 2 bases at V and 8 bases at J, with 16 bases between. The length of the CDR3 is 15 residues. Germline loops: CDR1 MNHNY, CDR2 SVGAGI (reference sequence). DNA for the CDR3: TGTGCCAGCAGTTACGAAGTATGGACCGGCGAGCCCCAGCATTTT. Translated, it gives CASSYEVWTGEPQHF.

This clone appeared a single time. The gene calls are TRBV27 and TRBJ1-1; D ambiguous. Trimming removed 5 bases at V and 0 bases at J, with 13 bases between. Germline CDR1 is MNHEY and CDR2 is SMNVEV (reference sequence). The CDR3 has 15 residues. The CDR3 DNA is TGTGCCAGCAGTCCTCCTGGACTGATGAACACTGAAGCTTTCTTT. This encodes CASSPPGLMNTEAFF.

As to this clone: Sequence at one end of the junction differs from germline and may be a read error. V is TRBV2 and J is TRBJ1-5, with TRBD1 matching over 7 bases. CDR3 size: 15 residues. CDR1 SNHLY and CDR2 FYNNEI come from the germline V gene. CDR3 sequence reads: CAGSDSQGGNQPQHF. The CDR3 DNA follows: TGTGCCGGCAGTGATTCCCAGGGGGGCAATCAGCCCCAGCATTTT.

V usage is TRBV6-9 and J usage is TRBJ2-5; 11 bases are a match to TRBD2. Germline CDR1 is MNHGY and CDR2 is SVAAGI. The CDR3 is made up of 14 amino acids. V was clipped by 10 bases and J by 2 bases; unmatched bases: 6. The CDR3 DNA is TGTGCCACCCGTAGCGGGAGGGATCAAGAGACCCAGTACTTC. The encoded protein is CATRSGRDQETQYF.

The chain combines TRBV30 with TRBJ2-7; D is possibly TRBD2 (5 bases). Trimming stripped 3 bases from V and 1 base from J, with 10 bases between. The CDR3 covers 13 residues. CDR1 and CDR2 from the germline V gene are GTSNPN and SVGIG (reference sequence). The CDR3 region has the DNA TGTGCCTGGAGGGAACGGGGATCCTACGAGCAGTACTTC. Protein product: CAWRERGSYEQYF.

This chain connects TRBV19 to TRBJ2-1; D possibly corresponds to TRBD2 (6 bases). This CDR3 has 15 residues. Deletions cut 2 bases from V and 8 bases from J, with 16 bases between. Germline assignment: CDR1 LNHDA and CDR2 SQIVND (reference sequence). The CDR3 nucleotides are TGTGCCAGTAGTATATTTCCCGGGAGTATCGATGAGCAGTTCTTC. Its protein product is CASSIFPGSIDEQFF. Drawing the rest from reference TRBV19 and TRBJ2-1, the complete variable domain is DGGITQSPKYLFRKEGQNVTLSCEQNLNHDAMYWYRQDPGQGLRLIYYSQIVNDFQKGDIAEGYSVSREKKESFPLTVTSAQKNPTAFYLCASSIFPGSIDEQFFGPGTRLTVL.